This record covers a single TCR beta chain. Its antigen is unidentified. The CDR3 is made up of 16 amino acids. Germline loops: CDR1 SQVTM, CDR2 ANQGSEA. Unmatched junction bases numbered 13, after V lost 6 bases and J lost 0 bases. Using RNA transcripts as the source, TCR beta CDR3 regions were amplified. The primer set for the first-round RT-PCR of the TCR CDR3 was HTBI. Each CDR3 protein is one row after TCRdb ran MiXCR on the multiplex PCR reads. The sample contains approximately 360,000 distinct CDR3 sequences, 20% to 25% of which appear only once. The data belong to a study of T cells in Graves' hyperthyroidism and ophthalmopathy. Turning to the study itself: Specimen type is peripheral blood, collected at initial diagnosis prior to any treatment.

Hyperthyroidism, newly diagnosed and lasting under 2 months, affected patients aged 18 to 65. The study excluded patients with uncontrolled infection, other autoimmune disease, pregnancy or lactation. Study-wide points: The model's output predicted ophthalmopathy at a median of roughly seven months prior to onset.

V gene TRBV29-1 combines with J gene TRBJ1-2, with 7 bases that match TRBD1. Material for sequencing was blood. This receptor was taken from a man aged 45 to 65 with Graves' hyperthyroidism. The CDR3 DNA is TGCAGCGTCTTTTCGTCCGGGACAGCAGCTAACTATGGCTACACCTTC. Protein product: CSVFSSGTAANYGYTF.